The present T cell receptor (beta chain) was sequenced within a study of T-cell memory formation after mild COVID-19. Study-wide context: TCR clusters largely stayed donor specific.

Findings of the study overall: While clones contracting from day 15 to 85 were balanced between CD4 and CD8, later expanders leaned CD4+.

This clonotype was detected a few times. Its antigen is as yet unknown. Germline V gives CDR1 SGHTA, CDR2 FQGTGA. Trimming cost V 5 bases and J 4 bases; bases outside gene matches: 8. This CDR3 comprises 16 residues. After 5'RACE with constant-segment primers, TCR alpha and TCR beta cDNA libraries carrying sample barcodes and UMIs were obtained. In TCRdb, the 5' RACE reads were re-called with MiXCR into one record per CDR3 protein. Of 300,000 to 350,000 distinct CDR3 sequences listed, around 15% are singletons. The chain combines TRBV7-3 with TRBJ1-2; 12 positions match TRBD1. Input material: PBMCs or a T cell subset sorted from them (not recorded which). This receptor was identified in a man between 18 and 29 years old who had mild COVID-19 (a few samples of this study predate the infection). Cell type and time point are not known. The DNA for the CDR3 is TGTGCCAGCAGCCCTCCCGGGACAGGGGGCGGCTATGGCTACACCTTC. Protein product: CASSPPGTGGGYGYTF.